Listed here are 5 T cell receptor beta chains from one sample, sequenced in a study of OX40 agonist ivuxolimab in advanced cancers. The repertoire was sequenced with immunoSEQ multiplex PCR; TCRdb's copy has only in-frame clones and lacks some. The data contain tens of thousands of clones, around 80% of them singletons. The specimen comprised CD4+ or CD8+ T cells sorted from blood, sampled in a trial of the OX40 agonist ivuxolimab. The receptors were gathered from an adult with an advanced solid tumor such as melanoma, head and neck, liver or kidney cancer.

The rearrangement joins TRBV21-1 to TRBJ1-3. TRBV21-1 is an annotated pseudogene. The CDR3 has 15 amino acids. CDR3 protein: CASSTQMGSGDTIYF. CDR3 in DNA: TGTGCCAGCAGCACGCAGATGGGCTCTGGAGACACCATATATTTT.

The rearrangement joins TRBV29-1 to TRBJ2-1; TRBD2 matches 8 bases. The CDR3 spans 18 residues. Germline values: CDR1 SQVTM, CDR2 ANQGSEA. Germline trimming cut 4 bases from V and 8 bases from J; bases unmatched to any gene: 22. CDR3 nucleotide sequence: TGCAGCGTTGTGTCGGCCAGTAGGACTAGCTTGGGTGCGGATGAGCAGTTCTTC. It codes for CSVVSASRTSLGADEQFF.

V gene TRBV4-1 combines with J gene TRBJ1-2; D gene uncertain. The CDR3 is made up of 12 amino acids. The germline V gene has CDR1 MGHRA and CDR2 YSYEKL. V lost 2 bases and J 2 bases, leaving 3 bases between the germline ends. In DNA form, the CDR3 reads TGCGCCAGCAGCCAACAGAACTATGGCTACACCTTC. It translates to CASSQQNYGYTF.

This chain connects TRBV29-1 to TRBJ2-7, with D possibly TRBD2 on 5 matching bases. V lost 4 bases to trimming and J lost 2 bases, with 21 bases between them. The germline V gene has CDR1 SQVTM and CDR2 ANQGSEA. This CDR3 comprises 16 residues. CDR3 sequence: CSVAVGRRTMTYEQYF. DNA of the CDR3: TGCAGCGTTGCCGTTGGACGGAGGACCATGACCTACGAGCAGTACTTC.

This clone was found a few times. This chain uses TRBV2 with TRBJ1-5; 9 bases are shared with TRBD1. From germline, CDR1 is SNHLY and CDR2 FYNNEI. The CDR3 runs 17 residues. After removal of 5 bases from V and 1 base from J, the junction contained 9 bases not matched to a gene. The CDR3: CASSRDRVFGSNQPQHF. CDR3 DNA sequence: TGTGCCAGCAGTAGGGACAGGGTTTTTGGGAGCAATCAGCCCCAGCATTTT.